Shown below are 21 T cell receptor beta chains from a single sample sequenced in a study of T-cell memory formation after mild COVID-19. MiXCR, applied by TCRdb to the 5' RACE reads, yields one record per CDR3 protein. The sample records roughly 510,000 distinct CDR3 sequences, around a sixth being singletons. The sample was PBMCs or a T cell subset sorted from them (not recorded which). The source of these receptors is an adult woman who had mild COVID-19 (a few samples of this study predate the infection). Cell type and time point are not known.

The chain uses TRBV12-3 or TRBV12-4 and TRBJ1-4, with a possible D match to TRBD1 (6 bases). V was shortened by 7 bases and J by 0 bases, with 12 bases between the two germline ends. This CDR3 is built from 15 residues. CDR3 DNA sequence: TGTGCCAGCACTGCCAGGGGTCCAACTAATGAAAAACTGTTTTTT. Residues: CASTARGPTNEKLFF.

The chain uses TRBV27 and TRBJ2-5; 7 bases are a match to TRBD1. J was trimmed by 9 bases and V by 6 bases; bases with no gene match: 13. The CDR3 consists of 14 residues. Germline V gene sequence: CDR1 MNHEY, CDR2 SMNVEV (reference sequence). The DNA of the CDR3 is TGTGCCAGCAGCCTGACAGGGCGGTTCGGGGCCCAGTACTTC. Amino acids: CASSLTGRFGAQYF.

This clonotype was detected a few times. The rearrangement joins TRBV30 to TRBJ2-1; perhaps TRBD2 as D (5 bases). V lost 5 bases, J lost 6 bases, and 23 bases lay in between. Germline loops: CDR1 GTSNPN, CDR2 SVGIG (reference sequence). The CDR3 has 16 amino acids. The DNA of the CDR3 is TGTGCCTGGCCTTACGCGGGTTGTCTAGTAGGCAATGAGCAGTTCTTC. It codes for CAWPYAGCLVGNEQFF.

This clonotype has more than one count but fewer than ten. The chain joins TRBV19 to TRBJ1-1; D is uncertain. This CDR3 has 15 residues. CDR1 is LNHDA and CDR2 is SQIVND in the germline V gene (reference sequence). V was trimmed by 0 bases and J by 2 bases, leaving 10 bases between them. The CDR3 region has the DNA TGTGCCAGTAGTATAGATTACAGCTTTAACACTGAAGCTTTCTTT. Translated, it gives CASSIDYSFNTEAFF. Full variable domain (outside the CDR3, taken from reference TRBV19 and TRBJ1-1): DGGITQSPKYLFRKEGQNVTLSCEQNLNHDAMYWYRQDPGQGLRLIYYSQIVNDFQKGDIAEGYSVSREKKESFPLTVTSAQKNPTAFYLCASSIDYSFNTEAFFGQGTRLTVV.

This clonotype was seen many times. V and J are TRBV7-9 and TRBJ1-1, with no clear D. Per germline, CDR1 SEHNR and CDR2 FQNEAQ (reference sequence). Trimming took off 2 bases at V and 2 bases at J, with 9 bases between the two ends. CDR3 length: 14 residues. CDR3 sequence reads: CASSLMGSNTEAFF. For the CDR3, the DNA is TGTGCCAGCAGCTTAATGGGGAGCAACACTGAAGCTTTCTTT.

Written as DNA, the CDR3 is TGTGCTAGTGGTTGGGGAGTCAGTTCCTACGAGCAGTACTTC. This codes for CASGWGVSSYEQYF. The chain carries TRBV12-5 and TRBJ2-7, with D tentatively TRBD2 (5 bases). Germline V gene lookup returns CDR1 LGHNT and CDR2 FRNRAP. The CDR3 is 14 residues long. Trimming shortened V by 4 bases and J by 1 base, and 11 bases separated the two germline ends.

This clonotype was detected ten times or more. The chain is built from TRBV12-3 or TRBV12-4 and TRBJ2-7; D could derive from TRBD1 or TRBD2 (6 bases each). V was pared by 5 bases and J by 3 bases, with 14 bases between. This CDR3 has 14 amino acids. As DNA, the CDR3 is TGTGCCAGCAGTGAGACAGGCGGGGTCTACGAGCAGTACTTC. Translating gives CASSETGGVYEQYF.

The chain carries TRBV2 and TRBJ2-5; D not certain. Trimming pared 1 base from V and 2 bases from J, leaving 5 bases between. The CDR3 is made up of 13 amino acids. From germline, CDR1 is SNHLY and CDR2 FYNNEI. The CDR3 here is CASSEDRQETQYF. For the CDR3, the DNA is TGTGCCAGCAGTGAAGATCGACAAGAGACCCAGTACTTC.

Here the CDR3 reads CATSRDGGRPGRETQYF. The CDR3 DNA reads as TGTGCCACCAGCAGAGATGGCGGGCGGCCGGGGAGAGAGACCCAGTACTTC. The V call is TRBV15, the J call TRBJ2-5; TRBD2 is a possible D gene (5 bases). CDR3 length: 17 residues. V was clipped by 0 bases and J by 4 bases, with 18 bases between them. Germline V gives CDR1 LNHNV, CDR2 YYDKDF (reference sequence).

A few counts support this clonotype. This chain joins TRBV11-2 and TRBJ2-1; 7 positions agree with TRBD1. CDR3 length: 14 amino acids. Germline V gene lookup returns CDR1 SGHAT and CDR2 FQNNGV. J was trimmed by 7 bases and V by 2 bases; bases with no gene match: 5. The CDR3 DNA reads TGTGCCAGCAGCTTACCCCTGACAGGGAATGAGCAGTTCTTC. Its protein product is CASSLPLTGNEQFF.

The V gene is TRBV10-3, the J gene TRBJ2-7, with D uncertain. Germline V gives CDR1 ENHRY, CDR2 SYGVKD. The CDR3 totals 12 residues. Trimming pared 3 bases from V and 3 bases from J, leaving 6 bases between. CDR3 residues: CAISEHLYEQYF. The DNA of the CDR3 is TGTGCCATCAGTGAACACCTCTACGAGCAGTACTTC.

This clonotype was seen a few times. This chain uses TRBV5-1 with TRBJ2-5, with unresolved D. Germline lookup yields CDR1 SGHRS and CDR2 YFSETQ. Trimming took off 7 bases at V and 4 bases at J, with 17 bases between the two ends. This CDR3 region has 14 residues. CDR3: CASFSRVTGETQYF. The DNA of the CDR3 is TGCGCCAGCTTTTCCCGGGTGACGGGAGAGACCCAGTACTTC.

V is TRBV4-1 and J is TRBJ2-1; D is possibly TRBD2 (7 bases). The V end lost 3 bases, the J end lost 2 bases, and 14 bases lay between the germline ends. This CDR3 spans 16 amino acids. Germline CDR1 and CDR2: MGHRA and YSYEKL. DNA for the CDR3: TGCGCCAGCAGCCAGGGGGCTAGCGGAGCCTACAATGAGCAGTTCTTC. It translates to CASSQGASGAYNEQFF.

This clonotype was detected only once. J is TRBJ2-3 and V is TRBV3-1; D unclear. Germline V CDR1 and CDR2: LGHDT, YNNKEL (reference sequence). This CDR3 has 13 residues. V lost 2 bases to trimming and J lost 2 bases, with 5 bases between them. CDR3 sequence: CASSQHNTDTQYF. CDR3 nucleotides: TGTGCCAGCAGCCAACATAACACAGATACGCAGTATTTT.

The chain joins TRBV21-1 to TRBJ2-7; the table's D gene call, TRBD2, was not cross checked with the DNA. TRBV21-1 is flagged as a pseudogene. This CDR3 spans 15 amino acids. This CDR3 reads CASSKGGTPSYEQYF. CDR3 in DNA: TGTGCCAGCAGCAAAGGGGGGACTCCTTCCTACGAGCAGTACTTC.

The CDR3 loop is CAWSGGGTVNQPQHF. CDR3 coding DNA: TGTGCCTGGAGCGGAGGGGGGACCGTCAATCAGCCCCAGCATTTT. The chain uses TRBV30 and TRBJ1-5, with a tentative D call TRBD1 (6 bases). Trimming took 3 bases from V and 3 from J, leaving 15 bases between them. CDR1 is GTSNPN, CDR2 SVGIG, per germline (reference sequence). The CDR3 loop spans 15 amino acids.

The chain joins TRBV12-3 or TRBV12-4 to TRBJ2-7, with no clear D. CDR3 length equals 13 residues. Trimming removed 5 bases from V and 2 bases from J, with 10 bases in between. CDR3 amino acids: CASSPIRAYEQYF. Here the CDR3 DNA reads TGTGCCAGCAGTCCCATCCGGGCCTACGAGCAGTACTTC.

This clonotype has more than one count but fewer than ten. The rearrangement links TRBV5-1 to TRBJ2-7; weak D call: TRBD2 (5 bases). The germline V gene has CDR1 SGHRS and CDR2 YFSETQ. This CDR3 is 16 amino acids long. Trimming took 0 bases from V and 5 from J, leaving 18 bases between them. The DNA of the CDR3 is TGCGCCAGCAGCTTGGATGCGGGCCACCTCCGGGACGAGCAGTACTTC. Its protein product is CASSLDAGHLRDEQYF.

V and J are TRBV7-8 and TRBJ1-2; a weak D match, TRBD1 (5 bases). CDR1 is SGHVS and CDR2 is FQNEAQ in the germline V gene. V was clipped by 1 base and J by 4 bases, with 10 bases between them. The CDR3 extends over 14 amino acids. This CDR3 is CASSLDVRVYGYTF. In nucleotides, the CDR3 is TGTGCCAGCAGCTTAGATGTCAGGGTCTATGGCTACACCTTC.

The V gene is TRBV15, the J gene TRBJ1-4; no reliable D call. The CDR3 runs to 18 residues. Germline values: CDR1 LNHNV, CDR2 YYDKDF (reference sequence). Trimming pared 0 bases from V and 0 bases from J, leaving 14 bases between. The CDR3 DNA is TGTGCCACCAGCAGAGATATCGGCAGGATTGCAACTAATGAAAAACTGTTTTTT. Translated: CATSRDIGRIATNEKLFF.

The V and J genes are TRBV5-1 and TRBJ2-1, with TRBD2 as a possible D gene (6 bases). V was pared by 4 bases and J by 6 bases, with 14 bases between. The CDR3 covers 14 residues. Germline V gene sequence: CDR1 SGHRS, CDR2 YFSETQ. The CDR3 here is CASSAGLPGNEQFF. The CDR3 bases are TGCGCCAGCAGCGCGGGACTGCCAGGCAATGAGCAGTTCTTC.